A selection of T cell receptor beta chains follows, all from one sample in a study of T cells after yellow fever vaccination. TCRdb reprocessed the 5' RACE reads via MiXCR and lists one record per CDR3 protein. The sample contains a few hundred thousand distinct CDR3 sequences, about 5% of which appear only once. Sequenced here: CD4+ T cells sorted from PBMCs, sampled on the day of the yellow fever booster vaccination. All receptors derive from a man aged 18 to 35 who received the YFV17D yellow fever vaccine. The CDR3 runs from the conserved cysteine through the conserved F or W.

V: TRBV4-1; J: TRBJ2-7; CDR3: CASRQDSAEQYF
V: TRBV5-1; J: TRBJ2-1; CDR3: CASKPSGGALNEQFF
V: TRBV5-6; J: TRBJ1-2; CDR3: CASSLGQGKWSGYTF
V: TRBV4-1; J: TRBJ1-2; CDR3: CASAPETGHYGYTF
V: TRBV7-8; J: TRBJ2-5; CDR3: CASSWDRGHQTQYF
V: TRBV12-3/TRBV12-4; J: TRBJ2-2; CDR3: CASSFFLGGGTGVPAGELFF
V: TRBV7-6; J: TRBJ2-3; CDR3: CASSRGLAGTRKDTQYF
V: TRBV15; J: TRBJ2-1; CDR3: CATSRIPGLTDNEQFF
V: TRBV18; J: TRBJ1-1; CDR3: CASSRTRAGQHTEAFF
V: TRBV7-9; J: TRBJ1-1; CDR3: CASSPWGAFF
V: TRBV27; J: TRBJ2-1; CDR3: CASSDPGREASEQFF
V: TRBV4-2; J: TRBJ2-2; CDR3: CASSPLDGLTGELFF
V: TRBV18; J: TRBJ1-1; CDR3: CASSPPGQYTEAFF
V: TRBV12-3/TRBV12-4; J: TRBJ1-5; CDR3: CASSSQGQGPNSNQPQHF
V: TRBV27; J: TRBJ2-3; CDR3: CASLGGEESTDTQYF
V: TRBV12-3/TRBV12-4; J: TRBJ1-5; CDR3: CASRRQGIFNQPQHF
V: TRBV14; J: TRBJ2-3; CDR3: CASSPYSGASTDTQYF
V: TRBV19; J: TRBJ2-1; CDR3: CASTGPSYNEQFF
V: TRBV7-3; J: TRBJ2-2; CDR3: CASSFGGAMNTGELFF
V: TRBV4-2; J: TRBJ2-5; CDR3: CASSQAWEGETQYF
V: TRBV6-5; J: TRBJ1-2; CDR3: CASSYAVDRGVYGYTF
V: TRBV29-1; J: TRBJ2-1; CDR3: CSADPGAAYNEQFF
V: TRBV4-1; J: TRBJ2-4; CDR3: CASSQGSSGGRDIQYF
V: TRBV10-3; J: TRBJ2-3; CDR3: CAISTGHTQYF
V: TRBV6-5; J: TRBJ1-2; CDR3: CASSYSGGYGYTF
V: TRBV7-3; J: TRBJ2-1; CDR3: CASSLLGTSGGNEQFF
V: TRBV20-1; J: TRBJ2-2; CDR3: CKHRLAGNTGELFF
V: TRBV12-3/TRBV12-4; J: TRBJ1-1; CDR3: CASSLQGRAEAFF
V: TRBV4-2; J: TRBJ2-7; CDR3: CASSPWTSGRSYEQYF
V: TRBV28; J: TRBJ1-5; CDR3: CASSLGQRNQPQHF
V: TRBV2; J: TRBJ2-5; CDR3: CASSEAAGGETQYF
V: TRBV7-2; J: TRBJ1-2; CDR3: CASSLLGRTNYGYTF
V: TRBV5-6; J: TRBJ2-1; CDR3: CASSRGGPSYNEQFF
V: TRBV7-9; J: TRBJ2-1; CDR3: CARSGGTSSLDEQFF
V: TRBV12-3/TRBV12-4; J: TRBJ2-1; CDR3: CASSLRFHEQFF
V: TRBV21-1; J: TRBJ1-1; CDR3: CASSKGLQEGNTEAFF
V: TRBV5-6; J: TRBJ1-2; CDR3: CASSLYDRASYGYTF
V: TRBV7-9; J: TRBJ1-6; CDR3: CASSSGTLGSPLHF
V: TRBV4-1; J: TRBJ1-5; CDR3: CASSQENRYQPQHF
V: TRBV5-1; J: TRBJ1-2; CDR3: CASSTGTSYGYTF